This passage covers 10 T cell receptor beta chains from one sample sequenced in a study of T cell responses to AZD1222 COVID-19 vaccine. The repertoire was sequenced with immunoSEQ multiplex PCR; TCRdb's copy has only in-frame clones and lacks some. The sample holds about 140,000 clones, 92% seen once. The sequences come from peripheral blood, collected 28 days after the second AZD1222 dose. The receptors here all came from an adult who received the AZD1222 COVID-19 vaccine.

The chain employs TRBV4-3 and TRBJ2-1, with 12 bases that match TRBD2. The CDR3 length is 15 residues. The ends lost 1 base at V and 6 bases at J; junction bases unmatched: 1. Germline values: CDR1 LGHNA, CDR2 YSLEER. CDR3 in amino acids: CASSQGLAGVNEQFF. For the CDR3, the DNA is TGCGCCAGCAGCCAAGGACTAGCGGGAGTCAATGAGCAGTTCTTC.

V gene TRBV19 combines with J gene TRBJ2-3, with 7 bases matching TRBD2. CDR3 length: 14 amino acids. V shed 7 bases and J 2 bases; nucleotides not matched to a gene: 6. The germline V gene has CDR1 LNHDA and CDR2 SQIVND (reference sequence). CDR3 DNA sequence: TGTGCCAGTAAGATGCGGGGGAACACAGATACGCAGTATTTT. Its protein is CASKMRGNTDTQYF.

CDR3 DNA: TGTGCCAGCAGTTTGGGATTCTATGGCTACACCTTC. Translated: CASSLGFYGYTF. The V call is TRBV28, the J call TRBJ1-2; D unresolved. Between the trimmed V and J ends, which lost 3 bases and 4 bases, there was a span of 6 bases. CDR1 is MDHEN, CDR2 SYDVKM, per germline. The CDR3 extends over 12 amino acids.

This CDR3 reads CASWGGRIEAFF. The CDR3 DNA follows: TGTGCCAGCTGGGGCGGCCGAATTGAAGCTTTCTTT. This chain joins TRBV19 and TRBJ1-1, with a possible D match to TRBD1 (5 bases). The germline V gene encodes CDR1 LNHDA and CDR2 SQIVND (reference sequence). This CDR3 has 12 residues. Trimming pared 9 bases from V and 7 bases from J, leaving 15 bases between.

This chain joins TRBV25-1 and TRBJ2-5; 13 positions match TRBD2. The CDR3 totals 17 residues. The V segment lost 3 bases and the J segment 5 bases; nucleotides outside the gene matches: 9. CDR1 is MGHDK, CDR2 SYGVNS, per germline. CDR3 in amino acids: CASSDAGLAGVGETQYF. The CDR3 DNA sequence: TGTGCCAGCAGTGATGCAGGACTAGCGGGAGTTGGCGAGACCCAGTACTTC.

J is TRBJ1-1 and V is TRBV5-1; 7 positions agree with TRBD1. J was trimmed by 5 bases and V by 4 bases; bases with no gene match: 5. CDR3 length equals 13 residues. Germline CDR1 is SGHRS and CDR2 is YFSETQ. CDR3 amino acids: CASSPQTGTEAFF. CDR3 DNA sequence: TGCGCCAGCAGCCCCCAGACAGGGACTGAAGCTTTCTTT.

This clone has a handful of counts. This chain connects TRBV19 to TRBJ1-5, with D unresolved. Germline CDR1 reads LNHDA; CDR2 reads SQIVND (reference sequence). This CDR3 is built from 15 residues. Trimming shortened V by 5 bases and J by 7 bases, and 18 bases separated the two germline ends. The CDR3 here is CASSLLPSLGQPQHF. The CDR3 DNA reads TGTGCCAGTAGTCTTTTGCCCTCTCTTGGGCAGCCCCAGCATTTT.

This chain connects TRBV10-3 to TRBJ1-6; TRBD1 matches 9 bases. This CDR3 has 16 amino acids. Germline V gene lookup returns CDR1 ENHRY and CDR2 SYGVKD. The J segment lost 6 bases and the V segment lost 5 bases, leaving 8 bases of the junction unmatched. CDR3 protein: CAISKGDRDTNSPLHF. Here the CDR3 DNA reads TGTGCCATCAGTAAGGGGGACAGGGACACTAATTCACCCCTCCACTTT.

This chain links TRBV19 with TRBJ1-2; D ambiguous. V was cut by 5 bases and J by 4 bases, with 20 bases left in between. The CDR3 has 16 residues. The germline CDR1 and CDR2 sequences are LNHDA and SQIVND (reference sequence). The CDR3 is CASSPVSLPGAYGYTF. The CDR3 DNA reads TGTGCCAGTAGTCCCGTTAGCTTACCGGGAGCCTATGGCTACACCTTC.

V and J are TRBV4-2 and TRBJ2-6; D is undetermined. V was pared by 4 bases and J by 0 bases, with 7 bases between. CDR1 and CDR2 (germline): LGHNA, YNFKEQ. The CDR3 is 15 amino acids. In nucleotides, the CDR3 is TGTGCCAGCAGCCCTGTGATCTCTGGGGCCAACGTCCTGACTTTC. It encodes CASSPVISGANVLTF.